This T cell receptor beta chain comes out of a study of vaccination and CD4 T cells after COVID-19 (dated by TCRdb to 2021 to 2024). Concerning the study at large: Convalescent patients had a positive SARS-CoV-2 result on nasal swab PCR, and of these patients, some 10 had mild disease and one had severe disease. Six males and four females were included in the convalescent cohort, with two Hispanic individuals, seven Caucasians, two Asians and one multiracial person represented. Participants received two doses of either the Pfizer-BioNTech BNT162b2 vaccine (n=8) or the Moderna mRNA-1273 vaccine (n=2). Post-COVID blood samples were collected from convalescent patients a median of roughly 100 days after diagnosis, with a range of about 30 to 180 days. Post-vaccine blood samples were taken a median of approximately 70 days after the second vaccine dose, with a range of 14 to 241 days. Culture stimuli were overlapping spike peptide pools from SARS-CoV-2 and from the common cold coronaviruses HCoV-NL63, HCoV-OC43 and HCoV-229E. As controls, cultures received a CEFX viral epitope pool (the positive control), an HIV-1 Nef peptide pool (the negative control), or no peptide at all. In some eleven COVID-19 convalescent patients and a handful of infection-naive healthy vaccine recipients, researchers compared the spike-specific CD4+ TCR repertoire from before mRNA vaccination with the repertoire from after. Study-level results and caveats: Of the vaccine-specific clones in convalescent patients, 304 of 307, or nearly all, reacted only to SARS-CoV-2 spike and did not cross-react with common cold coronaviruses. In convalescent patients, a median around 85% of post-vaccine SARS-CoV-2-reactive clones were detected only after vaccination, and vaccine-specific priming was suggested by this finding. An increase in the median number of SARS-CoV-2-reactive clonotypes from more than 20 after infection to 38 after vaccination was observed, but the change was not found to be significant. Relatively few convalescent patients were included in the study, and early timepoints after natural infection were not analyzed.

With regard to this clonotype: This clone's antigen is unknown. Base qualities are not provided; no much larger clone lies one nucleotide away.

Receptor amplification or capture employed PCR. TCR sequencing of DNA from cultured CD4+ T cells used the Oncomine TCR Beta short-read assay at the Johns Hopkins FTIC core. The QIAamp micro DNA kit was used to extract genomic DNA from the cultured CD4+ T cells. Oncomine TCR Beta libraries from cultured CD4+ T cells were pooled with unique dual indexes and sequenced on an Illumina iSeq 100. As for the original processing: Non-productive sequences were removed, and CDR3s not starting with C, not ending with F or W, or shorter than 7 amino acids were discarded. Antigen-specific clonotypes were identified with the MANAFEST web application by comparing peptide-stimulated wells with reference and other culture wells. Positive clones required FDR below 0.05, an odds ratio above 5, and productive frequency above 0.1% in at least two of three replicate wells. Clonotypes that were significantly expanded in both SARS-CoV-2 spike wells and at least one common cold coronavirus spike condition were defined as cross-reactive. Similarity between CDR3 sequences was evaluated in R version 3.6.1 using Levenshtein distances (stringdist) and unrooted phylogenetic trees (ape). In TCRdb, the public reads were trimmed at Q25 with fastp and aligned with MiXCR, with productive beta chains retained. CDR3 protein duplicates are merged, each entry listing the most common genes and DNA. The V and J calls and clone size are TCRdb's, not the authors'. The sample yields about 15,000 distinct CDR3 sequences; roughly 28% were counted once. The ten biggest clones cover 23% of the sample.

The label giving this sample's treatment or condition can be read as: approximately 10-day PBMC culture with coronavirus spike peptide pools or control peptides (ViraFEST assay). The study used the ViraFEST assay, which expanded antigen-specific T cells with peptide pools and then identified expanded clonotypes by TCR sequencing. The convalescent patients' positive SARS-CoV-2 PCR tests fell between March and December 2020, which was before the Alpha, Beta and Delta variants emerged in the United States. PBMCs were cultured at under 2.5 million per well in IMDM supplemented with approximately 5% human AB serum and 8.5 to 10 IU/ml IL-2, with 10 ug/ml peptide pools added. Half of the culture medium was replaced with fresh IL-2-containing medium on days 3 and 7. After approximately eleven days of culture, CD4+ T cells were isolated by negative selection using the EasySep CD4+ T cell isolation kit. Ficoll-Paque Plus gradient centrifugation was used to isolate PBMCs from whole blood, and the isolated PBMCs were then either used fresh or cryopreserved at -140C. In general, triplicate wells were set up for every culture condition.

The CDR3 runs 13 residues from the cysteine to the phenylalanine. The retained sequence is limited to the CDR3, 39 bases, with the frame set at the first base. V trim: 7 bases; J trim: 12 bases; unmatched bases: 11. The germline V gene provides CDR1 MNHNS and CDR2 SASEGT. Sequenced: cultured CD4+ T cells from blood. This clonotype was obtained from a human donor with COVID-19. In this chain, TRBV6-1 is recombined with TRBJ2-1; 8 central bases correspond to TRBD1. For the CDR3, the sequence is CASTKPGGRRQFF. Read as DNA, the sequence is TGTGCCAGCACCAAACCAGGGGGCCGGAGGCAGTTCTTC.